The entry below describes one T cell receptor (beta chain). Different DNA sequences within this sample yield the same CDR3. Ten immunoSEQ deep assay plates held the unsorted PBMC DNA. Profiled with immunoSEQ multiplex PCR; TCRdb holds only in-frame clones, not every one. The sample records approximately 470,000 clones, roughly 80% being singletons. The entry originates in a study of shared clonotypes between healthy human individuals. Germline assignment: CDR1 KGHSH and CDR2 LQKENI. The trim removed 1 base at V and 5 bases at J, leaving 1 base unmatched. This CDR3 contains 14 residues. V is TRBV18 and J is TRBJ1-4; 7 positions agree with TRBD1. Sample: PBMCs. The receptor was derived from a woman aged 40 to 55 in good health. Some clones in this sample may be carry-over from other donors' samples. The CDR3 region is CASSPQGQNEKLFF. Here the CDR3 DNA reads TGTGCCAGCTCACCACAGGGACAGAATGAAAAACTGTTTTTT. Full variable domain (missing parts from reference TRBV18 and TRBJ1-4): NAGVMQNPRHLVRRRGQEARLRCSPMKGHSHVYWYRQLPEEGLKFMVYLQKENIIDESGMPKERFSAEFPKEGPSILRIQQVVRGDSAAYFCASSPQGQNEKLFFGSGTQLSVL.